Following are 14 T cell receptor beta chains from one sample sequenced in a study of OX40 agonist ivuxolimab in advanced cancers. The library was built by means of the immunoSEQ multiplex PCR assay. The table was pulled from immuneACCESS by TCRdb, which kept in-frame rearrangements only. Such tables lose some clones; where checked, under half of the loss comes from unresolved V genes, and the rest has no known cause. This sample lists about 98,000 clones; around 90% were detected once. The ten largest clonotypes hold 0.5% of the sample. The input for sequencing was CD4+ or CD8+ T cells sorted from blood, taken in a trial of the OX40 agonist ivuxolimab. The receptors come from an adult with an advanced solid tumor such as melanoma, head and neck, liver or kidney cancer.

V usage is TRBV7-9 and J usage is TRBJ1-2; 7 bases line up with TRBD1. Germline-derived CDR1 and CDR2 are SEHNR and FQNEAQ (reference sequence). V was clipped by 5 bases and J by 2 bases; unmatched bases: 5. The CDR3 sequence is 14 residues long. The CDR3 loop is CASSTRTGNYGYTF. The CDR3 DNA reads TGTGCCAGCAGCACCCGGACAGGAAACTATGGCTACACCTTC.

The chain joins TRBV9 to TRBJ2-7; D is perhaps TRBD2 (6 bases). V was pared by 0 bases and J by 4 bases, with 14 bases between. The CDR3 consists of 15 residues. CDR1 SGDLS and CDR2 YYNGEE come from the germline V gene. The CDR3 region has the DNA TGTGCCAGCAGCGTAGAGGGTGGGGGGTATTACGAGCAGTACTTC. Translating it yields CASSVEGGGYYEQYF. Full variable domain (outside the CDR3, taken from reference TRBV9 and TRBJ2-7): DSGVTQTPKHLITATGQRVTLRCSPRSGDLSVYWYQQSLDQGLQFLIQYYNGEERAKGNILERFSAQQFPDLHSELNLSSLELGDSALYFCASSVEGGGYYEQYFGPGTRLTVT.

The rearrangement uses TRBV14 and TRBJ2-2; TRBD1 is a possible D gene (6 bases). Germline V lookup: CDR1 SGHDN, CDR2 FVKESK. Trimming took 6 bases from V and 4 from J, leaving 12 bases between them. This CDR3 has 14 residues. In nucleotides, the CDR3 is TGTGCCAGCAGGCCTCCAGGGGCCACCGGGGAGCTGTTTTTT. This encodes CASRPPGATGELFF.

This chain uses TRBV7-2 with TRBJ1-1, with D tentatively TRBD1 (5 bases). The length of the CDR3 is 13 residues. V lost 4 bases and J 7 bases, leaving 13 bases between the germline ends. Germline V gives CDR1 SGHTA, CDR2 FQGNSA. The CDR3: CASSYSWGLEAFF. As DNA, the CDR3 is TGTGCCAGCAGCTACTCCTGGGGCCTTGAAGCTTTCTTT.

The chain couples TRBV20-1 to TRBJ2-1; no clear D. The V gene lost 4 bases and the J gene lost 4 bases, with 5 bases spanning the gap. Looked up from germline, CDR1 is DFQATT and CDR2 is SNEGSKA (reference sequence). The length of the CDR3 is 11 residues. The CDR3 loop is CSATLYNEQFF. As DNA, the CDR3 is TGCAGTGCTACCCTGTACAATGAGCAGTTCTTC.

V and J are TRBV5-1 and TRBJ2-1; D perhaps matches TRBD2 (7 bases). The length of the CDR3 is 15 residues. Trimming stripped 0 bases from V and 7 bases from J, with 14 bases between. Germline CDR1 and CDR2: SGHRS and YFSETQ. The CDR3, as DNA: TGCGCCAGCAGCTTGGCAGTGGGGGGGCAAAATGAGCAGTTCTTC. Translation: CASSLAVGGQNEQFF.

CDR3 sequence: CASSPTGKDGYTF. The DNA for the CDR3 is TGTGCCAGCAGCCCGACAGGGAAGGATGGCTACACCTTC. The rearrangement joins TRBV7-3 to TRBJ1-2, with 7 bases fitting TRBD1. The germline V gene encodes CDR1 SGHTA and CDR2 FQGTGA. The CDR3 runs 13 residues. J lost 6 bases, V lost 5 bases, and 6 bases had no gene match. Together with reference TRBV7-3 and TRBJ1-2, the CDR3 gives the full variable domain: GAGVSQTPSNKVTEKGKYVELRCDPISGHTALYWYRQSLGQGPEFLIYFQGTGAADDSGLPNDRFFAVRPEGSVSTLKIQRTERGDSAVYLCASSPTGKDGYTFGSGTRLTVV.

The J gene is TRBJ2-3, the V gene TRBV2; TRBD2 is a possible D gene (5 bases). Deletions cut 4 bases from V and 5 bases from J, with 16 bases between. The germline V gene has CDR1 SNHLY and CDR2 FYNNEI. The length of the CDR3 is 15 residues. The CDR3 nucleotides read TGTGCCAGCAGTGCGGCTACCCCTGCGGGAGATACGCAGTATTTT. Translation gives CASSAATPAGDTQYF.

The chain combines TRBV2 with TRBJ2-7; possible D gene TRBD1, 6 bases. The CDR3 is made up of 13 amino acids. V was shortened by 7 bases and J by 5 bases, with 15 bases between the two germline ends. In germline, CDR1 is SNHLY, CDR2 FYNNEI. The CDR3, as DNA: TGTGCCAGCATCTTCGCCGCAGGGGACGAGCAGTACTTC. It encodes CASIFAAGDEQYF.

Only a few counts were recorded for this clone. This chain connects TRBV9 to TRBJ1-2, with a weak D call TRBD1 (6 bases). The V gene's germline CDR1 is SGDLS and CDR2 YYNGEE. This CDR3 is 14 amino acids long. V lost 0 bases and J 7 bases, leaving 13 bases between the germline ends. Here the CDR3 DNA reads TGTGCCAGCAGCGTAGGGACAGAGAGCATTGGCTACACCTTC. Its protein product is CASSVGTESIGYTF.

This chain joins TRBV7-6 and TRBJ2-7; the D gene is possibly TRBD1 (6 bases). The ends were cut back, 3 bases at V and 7 bases at J, with 10 bases in the middle. The CDR3 contains 12 residues. Germline-derived CDR1 and CDR2 are SGHVS and FNYEAQ. CDR3 region: CASSLGAEEQYF. The CDR3 DNA is TGTGCCAGCAGCTTGGGGGCCGAAGAGCAGTACTTC.

This clone appeared a few times. V is TRBV5-6 and J is TRBJ1-5; 9 nucleotides agree with TRBD1. The CDR3 totals 13 residues. The junction had 2 bases not matched to a gene; V was cut back by 4 bases and J by 6 bases. Germline loops: CDR1 SGHDT, CDR2 YYEEEE. This CDR3 reads CASSRQGGQPQHF. DNA for the CDR3: TGTGCCAGCAGCCGACAGGGGGGTCAGCCCCAGCATTTT.

The V and J genes are TRBV7-6 and TRBJ1-5, with 9 nucleotides matching TRBD1. This CDR3 is 16 amino acids long. J gave up 4 bases and V 5 bases, and 9 bases lay outside the gene matches. The germline CDR1 and CDR2 sequences are SGHVS and FNYEAQ. The CDR3 is CASSPLGQGLNQPQHF. CDR3 in DNA: TGTGCCAGCAGCCCTTTGGGACAGGGTTTAAATCAGCCCCAGCATTTT.

The gene calls are TRBV6-5 and TRBJ2-3; D is ambiguous. Trimming removed 6 bases from V and 4 bases from J, with 14 bases in between. Germline V lookup: CDR1 MNHEY, CDR2 SVGAGI. The CDR3 sequence is 14 residues long. The chain's CDR3 is CASRMSLTSDTQYF. The CDR3 coding sequence is TGTGCCAGCAGAATGAGTCTCACCTCAGATACGCAGTATTTT.